The 10 T cell receptor beta chains below come from one sample, sequenced in a study of T cell repertoires in cytomegalovirus infection. TCRdb processed the reads anew with MiXCR; each CDR3 protein has one entry. This table holds 130,000 or so distinct CDR3 sequences, about 6.3% found once. Specimen: PBMCs. The receptors were gathered from a human donor in good health (CMV status not recorded). Some clones in this sample may be carry-over from other donors' samples.

This clonotype has ten or more counts. The V gene is TRBV7-2, the J gene TRBJ2-1; 13 nucleotides match TRBD2. CDR1 is SGHTA and CDR2 is FQGNSA in the germline V gene. Germline trimming cut 5 bases from V and 10 bases from J; bases unmatched to any gene: 8. CDR3 length: 15 amino acids. CDR3 DNA sequence: TGTGCCAGCAGCCTGACTAGCGGGGGGCCCCAGGAGCAGTTCTTC. Protein: CASSLTSGGPQEQFF. Filled out from reference TRBV7-2 and TRBJ2-1, the complete variable domain reads GAGVSQSPSNKVTEKGKDVELRCDPISGHTALYWYRQSLGQGLEFLIYFQGNSAPDKSGLPSDRFSAERTGGSVSTLTIQRTQQEDSAVYLCASSLTSGGPQEQFFGPGTRLTVL.

This clonotype occurred many times. The chain is built from TRBV7-2 and TRBJ2-7, with D perhaps matching TRBD2 (6 bases). V shed 1 base and J shed 6 bases, with 10 bases lying between them. The germline V gene encodes CDR1 SGHTA and CDR2 FQGNSA. This CDR3 comprises 13 residues. The CDR3 coding sequence is TGTGCCAGCAGCTTAGATGGGGGGAGCGAGCAGTACTTC. Protein sequence: CASSLDGGSEQYF.

This clonotype was seen only a few times. V gene TRBV6-2 or TRBV6-3 combines with J gene TRBJ2-3; TRBD2 matches at 13 bases. The CDR3 is 17 residues long. Germline trimming cut 0 bases from V and 4 bases from J; bases unmatched to any gene: 4. Germline V gene lookup returns CDR1 MNHEY and CDR2 SVGEGT. CDR3 residues: CASSYSTSGGYADTQYF. CDR3 nucleotide sequence: TGTGCCAGCAGTTACTCGACTAGCGGGGGGTACGCAGATACGCAGTATTTT.

This clonotype was seen repeatedly, ten times or more. V and J are TRBV7-2 and TRBJ2-3; TRBD2 is a possible D gene (5 bases). This CDR3 spans 13 amino acids. CDR1 is SGHTA, CDR2 FQGNSA, per germline. V gave up 4 bases and J gave up 2 bases, with 7 bases separating them. The CDR3 region has the DNA TGTGCCAGCAGCTGGAGGTACACAGATACGCAGTATTTT. Translated, it gives CASSWRYTDTQYF.

V is TRBV15 and J is TRBJ2-6, with TRBD1 matching 9 bases. Germline-derived CDR1 and CDR2 are LNHNV and YYDKDF (reference sequence). The CDR3 is made up of 20 amino acids. V was clipped by 0 bases and J by 0 bases; unmatched bases: 9. CDR3 in DNA: TGTGCCACCAGCAGAGATCCCCCGGGACAGGGACCCTCTGGGGCCAACGTCCTGACTTTC. The encoded protein is CATSRDPPGQGPSGANVLTF.

This clonotype was seen many times. The V gene is TRBV7-8, the J gene TRBJ1-2; 9 bases agree with TRBD1. The CDR3 has 16 amino acids. Germline V gene lookup returns CDR1 SGHVS and CDR2 FQNEAQ. J lost 3 bases, V lost 4 bases, and 9 bases had no gene match. As DNA, the CDR3 is TGTGCCAGCAGCTGGGGGACAGGGAGTAAAGACTATGGCTACACCTTC. Amino acids: CASSWGTGSKDYGYTF.

The chain's CDR3 is CASSLTPSTDTQYF. The DNA for the CDR3 is TGTGCCAGCAGTTTAACCCCTAGCACAGATACGCAGTATTTT. The chain uses TRBV12-3 or TRBV12-4 and TRBJ2-3, with D hard to call. Trimming stripped 2 bases from V and 0 bases from J, with 6 bases between. The CDR3 runs 14 residues.

This clonotype was counted between two and nine times. J is TRBJ2-5 and V is TRBV20-1; 7 nucleotides match TRBD1. The CDR3 spans 12 residues. Looked up from germline, CDR1 is DFQATT and CDR2 is SNEGSKA (reference sequence). V was pared by 3 bases and J by 4 bases, with 2 bases of the junction left unmatched. The CDR3 sequence is CSARAGGETQYF. The CDR3 region has the DNA TGCAGTGCTAGGGCAGGGGGAGAGACCCAGTACTTC.

This clonotype has just one count. A much more abundant neighbour one base away suggests this may be a read error. The chain employs TRBV12-3 or TRBV12-4 and TRBJ1-1; a weak D match, TRBD1 (5 bases). The CDR3 has 14 amino acids. The CDR3 sequence: CASNLWGGKTEAYF. The CDR3 DNA reads as TGTGCCAGCAACCTCTGGGGGGGGAAGACTGAAGCTTACTTT.

This clonotype was counted ten times or more. V is TRBV7-2 and J is TRBJ1-2, with 10 nucleotides matching TRBD1. This CDR3 region has 15 residues. In germline, CDR1 is SGHTA, CDR2 FQGNSA. V lost 5 bases and J lost 5; bases outside the gene matches: 8. CDR3 region: CASSRDRQGAYGYTF. The CDR3 DNA reads as TGTGCCAGCAGCCGAGACCGACAGGGGGCTTATGGCTACACCTTC.